The source of this TCR beta chain is a study of tumor and adjacent non-tumor tissue in lung cancer. Study-wide background: The patients, 10 men and roughly 5 women, were about 30 to 85 with stage I to III disease. Study-wide results and limits: Normal lung showed higher cumulative top 100 clone frequency than tumor. TCR diversity was significantly greater in tumor than normal lung tissue.

From germline, CDR1 is SGHAT and CDR2 FQNNGV. The CDR3 covers 16 residues. Comment on this clonotype: The antigen is unknown. A junction end diverges from the germline sequence, so it may reflect a read error.

No cell sorting was done before RNA was extracted from the tissue. Donors were chemotherapy-naive, newly diagnosed lung cancer surgical patients in China, August–late 2014. Three rounds of nested PCR, following a modified ARM-PCR protocol, produced the TCRbeta library. TCRdb re-derived calls from the multiplex PCR reads in MiXCR, one entry per CDR3 protein. Of fewer than 100,000 distinct CDR3 sequences listed, 72% are singletons. The TCR was taken from a woman in her thirties or forties with non-small cell lung cancer. Sample: lung tumor tissue. The J gene is TRBJ2-7, the V gene TRBV11-2, with 11 bases that match TRBD2. The CDR3 region is CAISLILAGGSYKQYF. The CDR3 DNA reads TGTGCCATCAGCTTAATCCTAGCGGGAGGCTCCTACAAGCAGTACTTC.